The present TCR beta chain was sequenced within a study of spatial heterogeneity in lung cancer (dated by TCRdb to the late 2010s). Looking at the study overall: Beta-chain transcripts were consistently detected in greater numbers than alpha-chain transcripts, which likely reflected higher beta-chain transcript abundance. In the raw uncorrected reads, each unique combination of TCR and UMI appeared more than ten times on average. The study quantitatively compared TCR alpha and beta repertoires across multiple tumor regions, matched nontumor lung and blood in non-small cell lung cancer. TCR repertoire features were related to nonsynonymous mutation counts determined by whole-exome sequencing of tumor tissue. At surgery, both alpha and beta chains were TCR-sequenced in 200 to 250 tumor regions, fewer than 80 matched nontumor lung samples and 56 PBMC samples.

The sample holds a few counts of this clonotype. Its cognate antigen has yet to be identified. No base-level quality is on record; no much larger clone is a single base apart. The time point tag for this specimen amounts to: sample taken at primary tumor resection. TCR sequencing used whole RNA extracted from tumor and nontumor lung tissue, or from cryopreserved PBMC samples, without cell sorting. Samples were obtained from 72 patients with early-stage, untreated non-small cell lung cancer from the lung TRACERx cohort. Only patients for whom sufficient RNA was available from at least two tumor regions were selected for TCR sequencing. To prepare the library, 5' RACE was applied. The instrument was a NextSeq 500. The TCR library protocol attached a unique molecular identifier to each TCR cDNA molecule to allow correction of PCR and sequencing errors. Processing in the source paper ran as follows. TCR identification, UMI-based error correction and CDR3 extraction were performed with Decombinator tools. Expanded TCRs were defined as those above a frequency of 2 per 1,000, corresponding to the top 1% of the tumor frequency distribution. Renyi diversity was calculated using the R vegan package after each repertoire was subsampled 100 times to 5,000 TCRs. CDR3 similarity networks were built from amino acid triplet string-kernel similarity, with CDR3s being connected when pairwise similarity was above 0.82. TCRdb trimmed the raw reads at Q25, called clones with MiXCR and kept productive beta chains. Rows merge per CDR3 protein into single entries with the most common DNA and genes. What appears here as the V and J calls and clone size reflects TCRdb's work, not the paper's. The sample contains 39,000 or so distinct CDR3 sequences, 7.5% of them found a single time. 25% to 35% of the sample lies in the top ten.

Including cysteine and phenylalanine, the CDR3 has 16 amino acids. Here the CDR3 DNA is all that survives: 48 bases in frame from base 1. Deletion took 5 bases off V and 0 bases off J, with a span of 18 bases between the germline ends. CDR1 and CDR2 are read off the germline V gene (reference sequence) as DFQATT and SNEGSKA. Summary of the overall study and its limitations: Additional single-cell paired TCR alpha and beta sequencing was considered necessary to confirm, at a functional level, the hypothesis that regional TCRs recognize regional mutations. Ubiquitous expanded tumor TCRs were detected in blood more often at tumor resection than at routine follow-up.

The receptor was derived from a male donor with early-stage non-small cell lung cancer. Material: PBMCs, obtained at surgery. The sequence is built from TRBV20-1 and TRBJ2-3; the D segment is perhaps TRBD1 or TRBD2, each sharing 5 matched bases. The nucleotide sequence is TGCAGTGCTGGGGACCCGACAGTTACTAGCACAGATACGCAGTATTTT. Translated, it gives CSAGDPTVTSTDTQYF.